These 31 T cell receptor beta chains came from one sample sequenced in a study of T cell clonality in common variable immunodeficiency. The method was immunoSEQ multiplex PCR; TCRdb's version includes in-frame clones alone and lacks a portion of them. Found here are fewer than 70,000 clones, no singletons; the ten largest cover 1.5% to 2%. Sequencing used peripheral blood mononuclear cells. The receptor source for this set is a person aged 18-69 years in good health.

This clone was counted at least ten times. The read finishes 3 residues shy of the CDR3 end, and the germline J gene is used to complete it. This chain joins TRBV5-4 and TRBJ2-2; TRBD2 agrees at 11 bases. This CDR3 has 15 residues. Germline loops: CDR1 SGHNT, CDR2 YYREEE (reference sequence). V lost 4 bases, J lost 4 bases, and 3 bases stayed unmatched. The sequenced part of the CDR3 DNA is TGTGCCAGCAGCCCGGGACTAGCGGTCACCGGGGAG. Encoded protein: CASSPGLAVTGE. In full, the CDR3 reads CASSPGLAVTGELFF.

Comments on this clone: With the read ending 3 residues before the CDR3 end, the germline J gene is used to fill in that end. The V and J genes are TRBV20-1 and TRBJ2-1; D gene uncertain. Trimming took 1 base from V and 5 from J, leaving 15 bases between them. The CDR3 consists of 15 residues. From germline, CDR1 is DFQATT and CDR2 SNEGSKA (reference sequence). The CDR3 spells CSARAYSTLHNEQFF. The sequenced CDR3 bases are TGCAGTGCTAGAGCCTATAGTACCCTTCACAATGAG.

This clone was seen at least ten times. The read stops 3 residues short of the end of the CDR3; the missing end is completed from the germline J gene. This chain connects TRBV12-3 or TRBV12-4 to TRBJ2-1, with TRBD2 matching over 11 bases. There are 15 residues in the CDR3. Losses at the gene ends were 6 bases for V and 4 bases for J; bases not matched to a gene: 5. Here the CDR3 reads CASRNTSGSYNEQFF. The part of the CDR3 DNA that was read is TGTGCCAGCAGGAATACTAGCGGGAGTTACAATGAG.

There are many counts of this clone. From the germline J gene comes the end of the CDR3, since the read stops 3 residues before it. V is TRBV24-1 and J is TRBJ2-3, with D possibly being TRBD1 (5 bases). The CDR3 length is 13 residues. Germline CDR1 reads KGHDR; CDR2 reads SFDVKD. The V and J ends lost 4 bases and 2 bases respectively, with 6 bases between them. The CDR3: CATSDGHTDTQYF. CDR3 DNA (partial): TGTGCCACCAGTGACGGACACACAGATACG.

This clone was detected many times. The CDR3 DNA, read in part, is TGTGCCAGCAGGAAGACTAGCGGGAGCACTAACACCGGGGAG. It yields the protein CASRKTSGSTNTGE. The entire CDR3 reads CASRKTSGSTNTGELFF. J is TRBJ2-2 and V is TRBV2; 12 bases are shared with TRBD2. The missing CDR3 end, 3 residues past where the read stops, is filled in from the germline J gene. This CDR3 spans 17 amino acids. V dropped 6 bases and J dropped 2; count of bases not matched to a gene: 7. Germline V gene sequence: CDR1 SNHLY, CDR2 FYNNEI.

This clone appeared many times. The observed sequence ends 3 residues before the CDR3 terminus, with the missing tail filled in from the germline J gene. This chain joins TRBV28 and TRBJ2-7; possible D gene TRBD2, 5 bases. Deletions cut 5 bases from V and 0 bases from J, with 8 bases between. This CDR3 is 13 amino acids long. Germline V gene sequence: CDR1 MDHEN, CDR2 SYDVKM. The CDR3 DNA, read in part, is TGTGCCAGCAGTCCCACTAGCTCCTACGAG. Protein sequence: CASSPTSSYE. The CDR3 in full is CASSPTSSYEQYF.

This clone was found many times. The read falls 3 residues short of the CDR3 end, and the missing part is taken from the germline J gene. This chain links TRBV28 with TRBJ2-3; D is undetermined. In germline, CDR1 is MDHEN, CDR2 SYDVKM. The CDR3 contains 12 residues. V lost 3 bases to trimming and J lost 6 bases, with 7 bases between them. The CDR3: CASSFLSDTQYF. The sequenced part of the CDR3 DNA is TGTGCCAGCAGTTTTTTATCCGATACG.

There are many counts of this clone. From the germline J gene comes the end of the CDR3, since the read stops 3 residues before it. This chain links TRBV4-1 with TRBJ2-2; 12 nucleotides line up with TRBD1. V lost 3 bases and J lost 6; bases outside the gene matches: 5. This CDR3 comprises 16 residues. Germline CDR1 is MGHRA and CDR2 is YSYEKL. This CDR3 reads CASSHGTGGVSGELFF. The DNA read from the CDR3 is TGCGCCAGCAGCCACGGGACAGGGGGCGTTTCCGGGGAG.

This clone appeared many times. The read terminates 3 residues before the CDR3 end, so the remaining end is supplied by the germline J gene. The chain joins TRBV30 to TRBJ1-3; weak D call: TRBD1 (6 bases). The CDR3 totals 15 residues. The V and J ends lost 2 bases and 2 bases respectively, with 13 bases between them. CDR1 GTSNPN and CDR2 SVGIG come from the germline V gene (reference sequence). The CDR3 is CAWSPHRAPGNTIYF. The CDR3 DNA, read in part, is TGTGCCTGGAGTCCCCACAGGGCCCCTGGAAACACC.

This clone was observed many times. The CDR3 loop reads CASSLHSGRTDTQYF. The sequenced part of the CDR3 DNA is TGCGCCAGCAGCCTCCATAGCGGGAGGACAGATACG. The V call is TRBV5-1, the J call TRBJ2-3; 10 bases are a match to TRBD2. From the germline J gene comes the end of the CDR3, since the read stops 3 residues before it. The CDR3 totals 15 residues. Trimming cost V 4 bases and J 3 bases; bases outside gene matches: 5. CDR1 SGHRS and CDR2 YFSETQ come from the germline V gene.

This clone was picked up many times. One end of the junction fails to match germline, which may point to a read error. The observed sequence ends 3 residues before the CDR3 terminus, with the missing tail filled in from the germline J gene. The rearrangement links TRBV4-2 to TRBJ2-7; D call uncertain. CDR3 length: 16 amino acids. CDR1 is LGHNA and CDR2 is YNFKEQ in the germline V gene. CDR3 sequence reads: CASSQDGLRSSYEQYF. Incomplete CDR3 DNA: TGCGCCAGCAGCCAAGATGGGCTCCGGAGCTCCTACGAG.

This clone was picked up many times. The CDR3 end lies 3 residues beyond the end of the read and is filled in from the germline J gene. The chain recombines TRBV30 with TRBJ1-1; no definite D call. Germline V CDR1 and CDR2: GTSNPN, SVGIG (reference sequence). The CDR3 totals 13 residues. V lost 2 bases to trimming and J lost 6 bases, with 13 bases between them. The CDR3 sequence is CAWSWAVDSEAFF. CDR3 DNA (partial): TGTGCCTGGAGTTGGGCCGTAGATTCTGAA.

This clone was detected ten times or more. Coverage ceases 3 residues before the CDR3 finishes, and the germline J gene fills in the end. This chain connects TRBV19 to TRBJ2-2, with D tentatively TRBD1 or TRBD2 (6 bases each). CDR1 and CDR2 (germline): LNHDA, SQIVND (reference sequence). The CDR3 is 14 amino acids. Trimming removed 7 bases from V and 8 bases from J, with 17 bases in between. The sequenced part of the CDR3 DNA is TGTGCCAGTAACTTAGGGCAGGGGAGGGGGGAG. Translating it yields CASNLGQGRGE. The full CDR3 protein is CASNLGQGRGELFF.

This clone has at least ten counts. At one of its ends the junction is not consistent with the germline gene, which may arise from a read error. The DNA ends 3 residues before the CDR3 does, and the rest of the CDR3 is filled in from the germline J gene. The chain joins TRBV4-2 to TRBJ2-1; no clear D gene. Germline-derived CDR1 and CDR2 are LGHNA and YNFKEQ. The CDR3 runs to 16 residues. CDR3 DNA (partial): TGCGCCAGCAGCCAAGATTTGGGTAGGGCTGTAAATGAG. This encodes CASSQDLGRAVNE. The full-length CDR3 reads as CASSQDLGRAVNEQFF.

This clone was counted ten times or more. Coverage ceases 3 residues before the CDR3 finishes, and the germline J gene fills in the end. V usage is TRBV30 and J usage is TRBJ2-1, with 10 bases matching TRBD1. This CDR3 comprises 14 residues. Germline values: CDR1 GTSNPN, CDR2 SVGIG (reference sequence). Trimming cost V 8 bases and J 4 bases; bases outside gene matches: 8. The CDR3 here is CATEPGQGYNEQFF. The CDR3 bases that were read are TGTGCCACTGAACCGGGACAGGGGTACAATGAG.

At least ten counts were recorded for this clone. With the read ending 3 residues before the CDR3 end, the germline J gene is used to fill in that end. V usage is TRBV5-1 and J usage is TRBJ2-5, with TRBD2 matching over 7 bases. This CDR3 contains 18 residues. Trimming cost V 3 bases and J 2 bases; bases outside gene matches: 16. The germline CDR1 and CDR2 sequences are SGHRS and YFSETQ. This chain's CDR3 is CASSSSGGTMATQETQYF. The CDR3 bases that were read are TGCGCCAGCAGCTCCTCGGGGGGAACAATGGCCACTCAAGAGACC.

This clone was counted at least ten times. Read sequence stops 3 residues before the CDR3 end, and the germline J gene provides the missing end. The gene calls are TRBV18 and TRBJ1-1, with TRBD1 identical over 10 bases. The CDR3 has 15 amino acids. The V gene's germline CDR1 is KGHSH and CDR2 LQKENI. The junction had 5 bases not matched to a gene; V was cut back by 4 bases and J by 3 bases. CDR3 sequence reads: CASSLGTGADTEAFF. The CDR3 bases that were read are TGTGCCAGCTCACTCGGGACAGGGGCCGACACTGAA.

This clone was counted ten times or more. The read ends 3 residues shy of where the CDR3 ends; the end is completed using the germline J gene. V and J are TRBV5-6 and TRBJ1-2, with 8 bases that match TRBD1. The CDR3 is made up of 13 amino acids. Germline V gene lookup returns CDR1 SGHDT and CDR2 YYEEEE. The CDR3 sequence: CASTPAGGLGYTF. CDR3 DNA, as far as it was read: TGTGCCAGCACCCCGGCAGGGGGCTTAGGC.

The table lists this clone with a few counts. The CDR3 is cut off 3 residues early in the read; its end comes from the germline J gene. The chain joins TRBV20-1 to TRBJ2-7; weak D call: TRBD1 (6 bases). The germline CDR1 and CDR2 sequences are DFQATT and SNEGSKA (reference sequence). The CDR3 has 11 amino acids. V lost 6 bases and J 6 bases, leaving 12 bases between the germline ends. The CDR3 reads CSAQTGSEQYF. The sequenced CDR3 bases are TGCAGTGCCCAGACAGGCTCCGAG.

The table lists this clone with many counts. The read gets to within 3 residues of the CDR3 end, and the germline J gene fills in the rest. The chain joins TRBV7-9 to TRBJ2-1; TRBD2 matches at 9 bases. Germline CDR1 and CDR2: SEHNR and FQNEAQ (reference sequence). Trimming cost V 5 bases and J 4 bases; bases outside gene matches: 6. The CDR3 has 15 amino acids. CDR3 protein: CASSVGTSPYNEQFF. CDR3 DNA, as far as it was read: TGTGCCAGCAGCGTCGGGACTAGCCCTTACAATGAG.

This clone came up many times. The read halts 3 residues ahead of the CDR3 end, with the missing end drawn from the germline J gene. Other DNA sequences from this sample encode an identical CDR3 as well. The rearrangement joins TRBV5-1 to TRBJ2-5; D remains ambiguous. Germline CDR1 is SGHRS and CDR2 is YFSETQ. V shed 0 bases and J shed 1 base, with 7 bases lying between them. CDR3 size: 14 residues. Partial CDR3 DNA: TGCGCCAGCAGCTTGGGTACAGCCCAAGAGACC. It encodes CASSLGTAQET. The CDR3 in its entirety is CASSLGTAQETQYF.

This clone appeared many times. The CDR3 DNA, read in part, is TGCAGTGTTCACCCGACTAGTCATTACACAGATACG. Encoded protein: CSVHPTSHYTDT. The entire CDR3 protein is CSVHPTSHYTDTQYF. This rearrangement joins TRBV20-1 to TRBJ2-3, with a tentative D call TRBD2 (6 bases). The read gets to within 3 residues of the CDR3 end, and the germline J gene fills in the rest. Between the trimmed V and J ends, which lost 7 bases and 2 bases, there was a span of 19 bases. Germline lookup yields CDR1 DFQATT and CDR2 SNEGSKA (reference sequence). This CDR3 comprises 15 residues.

The sample holds many counts of this clone. The read falls 3 residues short of the CDR3 end, and the missing part is taken from the germline J gene. The rearrangement links TRBV7-9 to TRBJ2-5; D gene uncertain. Germline loops: CDR1 SEHNR, CDR2 FQNEAQ (reference sequence). Trimming cost V 3 bases and J 5 bases, with 10 bases left between them. The CDR3 has 13 amino acids. The CDR3 region is CASSFIGLETQYF. The sequenced part of the CDR3 DNA is TGTGCCAGCAGCTTCATCGGTTTGGAGACC.

This clone occurred many times. Read data end 3 residues before the CDR3 end; the end is taken from the germline J gene. The chain links TRBV28 to TRBJ1-2, with D possibly being TRBD1 (6 bases). Germline CDR1 MDHEN, CDR2 SYDVKM. Trimming pared 6 bases from V and 7 bases from J, leaving 15 bases between. The length of the CDR3 is 13 residues. The CDR3 reads CASSSGTMAGYTF. The CDR3 bases that were read are TGTGCCAGCAGCTCCGGGACAATGGCTGGC.

This clone was seen many times. Read sequence stops 3 residues before the CDR3 end, and the germline J gene provides the missing end. The V and J genes are TRBV12-5 and TRBJ2-1, with no clear D. The CDR3 consists of 13 residues. Trimming took off 0 bases at V and 9 bases at J, with 9 bases between the two ends. Looked up from germline, CDR1 is LGHNT and CDR2 is FRNRAP. The CDR3 spells CASGLVVSTEQFF. Incomplete CDR3 DNA: TGTGCTAGTGGTTTGGTAGTTAGCACTGAG.

In this sample, this clone turned up many times. Read sequence stops 3 residues before the CDR3 end, and the germline J gene provides the missing end. V gene TRBV5-1 combines with J gene TRBJ2-3, with 8 bases matching TRBD2. The CDR3 spans 16 residues. The V segment lost 4 bases and the J segment 0 bases; nucleotides outside the gene matches: 7. Germline loops: CDR1 SGHRS, CDR2 YFSETQ. The CDR3 reads CASSEVAGTSTDTQYF. The sequenced CDR3 bases are TGCGCCAGCAGCGAGGTAGCGGGAACTAGCACAGATACG.

This clone was observed at least ten times. CDR3 DNA (partial): TGTGCCAGCAGCTTAGATTCGAGACACCGCTACGAG. Translated, it gives CASSLDSRHRYE. The entire CDR3 is CASSLDSRHRYEQYF. This chain uses TRBV11-2 with TRBJ2-7; D is ambiguous. The CDR3 is cut off 3 residues early in the read; its end comes from the germline J gene. The ends were cut back, 0 bases at V and 3 bases at J, with 12 bases in the middle. The CDR3 is 15 residues long. Germline V lookup: CDR1 SGHAT, CDR2 FQNNGV.

In this sample, this clone turned up many times. Coverage ceases 3 residues before the CDR3 finishes, and the germline J gene fills in the end. This rearrangement joins TRBV18 to TRBJ2-3; 9 nucleotides line up with TRBD1. CDR3 size: 17 residues. Looked up from germline, CDR1 is KGHSH and CDR2 is LQKENI. The V segment lost 0 bases and the J segment 2 bases; nucleotides outside the gene matches: 6. This chain's CDR3 is CASSPPVGQGSTDTQYF. The DNA read from the CDR3 is TGTGCCAGCTCACCACCTGTGGGACAGGGTTCCACAGATACG.

This clone was observed many times. The sequence runs out 3 residues before the end of the CDR3; the remainder is reconstructed from the germline J gene. The V gene is TRBV20-1, the J gene TRBJ2-1; 7 positions match TRBD2. V lost 1 base, J lost 0 bases, and 3 bases stayed unmatched. The CDR3 loop spans 15 amino acids. Germline values: CDR1 DFQATT, CDR2 SNEGSKA (reference sequence). The CDR3 DNA, read in part, is TGCAGTGCTAGAGGGCCTAGCGGCTCCTACAATGAG. As protein: CSARGPSGSYNE. The complete CDR3 sequence is CSARGPSGSYNEQFF.

This clone was seen repeatedly, ten times or more. The read ends 3 residues early relative to the CDR3; the germline J gene fills the gap. This chain links TRBV7-2 with TRBJ1-2; TRBD1 agrees at 9 bases. Germline CDR1 and CDR2: SGHTA and FQGNSA. This CDR3 has 14 amino acids. CDR3 sequence reads: CASSKQGALRGYTF. CDR3 bases read: TGTGCCAGCAGTAAACAGGGGGCGCTGAGGGGC.

By frequency in the sample, this clone is medium-sized (0.01 to 0.1%). The read stops 3 residues short of the end of the CDR3; the missing end is completed from the germline J gene. The V call is TRBV5-4, the J call TRBJ2-7; the match to TRBD2 covers 7 bases. The length of the CDR3 is 15 residues. The J segment lost 2 bases and the V segment lost 2 bases, leaving 7 bases of the junction unmatched. Germline V lookup: CDR1 SGHNT, CDR2 YYREEE (reference sequence). CDR3 DNA (partial): TGTGCCAGCAGCTTACGCGGGAGTCTCGCCTACGAG. Translation gives CASSLRGSLAYE. In full, the CDR3 is CASSLRGSLAYEQYF. Combining the CDR3 with reference TRBV5-4 and TRBJ2-7 gives the whole variable domain ETGVTQSPTHLIKTRGQQVTLRCSSQSGHNTVSWYQQALGQGPQFIFQYYREEENGRGNFPPRFSGLQFPNYSSELNVNALELDDSALYLCASSLRGSLAYEQYFGPGTRLTVT.